This T cell receptor (beta chain) stems from a study of cytomegalovirus exposure and HLA in healthy donors. PCR amplification relied on 60 Vbeta primers (plus 13 Jbeta primers). Method: immunoSEQ multiplex PCR; TCRdb's copy keeps in-frame clones and lacks some. The profile covers some 200,000 clones, with approximately 79% appearing a single time and more than 1.5% taken by the ten largest. In this sample, this clone turned up once. The CDR3 extends over 16 amino acids. V was clipped by 2 bases and J by 5 bases; unmatched bases: 6. Per germline, CDR1 ENHRY and CDR2 SYGVKD. The gene calls are TRBV10-3 and TRBJ2-3, with 11 bases lining up with TRBD1. The sequence came from a man aged 18 to 35 in good health and CMV-seronegative. Sequences were obtained from PBMCs. The CDR3 sequence: CAISEPGQGDRDTQYF. CDR3 nucleotides: TGTGCCATCAGTGAGCCGGGACAGGGGGACCGAGATACGCAGTATTTT.